This paragraph reports one T cell receptor beta chain. Its antigen remains unidentified. Clones were sequenced by immunoSEQ multiplex PCR, and TCRdb holds only the in-frame ones, with some missing. The repertoire holds more than 1.2 million clones, with around 98.5% as singletons. V shed 6 bases and J shed 3 bases, with 5 bases lying between them. CDR1 WSHSY and CDR2 SAAADI come from the germline V gene. The CDR3 covers 12 residues. This sample was included in a study of shared clonotypes between healthy human individuals. About the study: Three plates each covered CD4 naive and memory; CD8 naive two, CD8 memory one.

Regarding the study as a whole: Larger estimated richness was generally recorded for naive subsets relative to memory subsets.

V usage is TRBV10-2 and J usage is TRBJ2-2; no reliable D call. The sequencing sample was made of naive CD4+ T cells sorted from blood. Subset defined: CD45RA+ positively selected. This clonotype originated in a man aged 30-40 years in good health. This CDR3 is CASRRDTGELFF. The CDR3 nucleotides are TGCGCCAGCAGACGAGACACCGGGGAGCTGTTTTTT.